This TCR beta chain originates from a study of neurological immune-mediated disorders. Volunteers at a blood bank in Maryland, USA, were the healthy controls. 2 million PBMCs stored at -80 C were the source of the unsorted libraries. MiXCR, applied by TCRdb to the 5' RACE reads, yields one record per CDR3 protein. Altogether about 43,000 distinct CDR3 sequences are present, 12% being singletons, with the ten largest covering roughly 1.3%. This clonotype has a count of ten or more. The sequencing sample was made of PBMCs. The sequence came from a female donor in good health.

CDR3 bases: TGCAGTGCCCAGGAGGCGGGGGTGGGAACTGAAGCTTTCTTT. Residues: CSAQEAGVGTEAFF. The J gene is TRBJ1-1, the V gene TRBV20-1; the D gene is possibly TRBD1 (5 bases). The V gene lost 6 bases and the J gene lost 5 bases, with 19 bases spanning the gap. CDR1 DFQATT and CDR2 SNEGSKA come from the germline V gene (reference sequence). The CDR3 has 14 amino acids.